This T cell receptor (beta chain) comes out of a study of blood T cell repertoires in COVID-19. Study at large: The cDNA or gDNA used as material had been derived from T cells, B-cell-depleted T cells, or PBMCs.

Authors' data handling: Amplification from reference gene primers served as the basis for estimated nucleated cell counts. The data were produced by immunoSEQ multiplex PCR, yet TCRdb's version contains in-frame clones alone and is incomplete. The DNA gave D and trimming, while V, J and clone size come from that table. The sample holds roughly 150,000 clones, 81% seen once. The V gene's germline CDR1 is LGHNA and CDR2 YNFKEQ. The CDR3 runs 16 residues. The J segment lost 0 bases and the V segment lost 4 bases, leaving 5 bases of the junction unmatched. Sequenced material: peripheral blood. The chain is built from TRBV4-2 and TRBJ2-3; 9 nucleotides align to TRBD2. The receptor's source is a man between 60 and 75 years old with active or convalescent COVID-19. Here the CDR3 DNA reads TGTGCCAGCAGCCCAATAGCGGGAGAGAGCACAGATACGCAGTATTTT. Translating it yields CASSPIAGESTDTQYF.